These 32 T cell receptor beta chains came from one sample sequenced in a study of human T cells and chemical hapten exposure. Blood, whole and unfractionated, served as the source for total RNA extraction. As the library was built, unique molecular identifiers were attached to individual cDNA molecules. TCRdb ran MiXCR on the reads and lists one entry per CDR3 protein. The sample shows around 120,000 distinct CDR3 sequences, over 7% of them seen only once. The sample was whole blood. Source of these receptors: a human donor in good health. Some clones in this sample may be carry-over from other donors' samples.

The genes are TRBV6-6 and TRBJ2-1; 10 bases fit TRBD2. Per germline, CDR1 MNHNY and CDR2 SVGAGI (reference sequence). This CDR3 has 18 residues. V dropped 2 bases and J dropped 6; count of bases not matched to a gene: 13. The CDR3 sequence is CASSYGASSGGLINEQFF. The CDR3 DNA reads as TGTGCCAGCAGTTACGGCGCGAGTAGCGGGGGGCTGATCAATGAGCAGTTCTTC.

In its sample, this clonotype was seen many times. The chain employs TRBV6-2 or TRBV6-3 and TRBJ1-2; the match to TRBD1 covers 7 bases. CDR3 length: 15 amino acids. The germline V gene encodes CDR1 MNHEY and CDR2 SVGEGT. Trimming took 7 bases from V and 0 from J; bases not matched to a gene: 8. The DNA for the CDR3 is TGTGCCAGCATTAAATCGGACAGGCCTAACTATGGCTACACCTTC. The encoded protein is CASIKSDRPNYGYTF.

This clonotype has a handful of counts. V is TRBV6-1 and J is TRBJ2-7; D perhaps matches TRBD1 (6 bases). V was pared by 2 bases and J by 2 bases, with 22 bases between. The CDR3 consists of 18 residues. The germline CDR1 and CDR2 sequences are MNHNS and SASEGT. The CDR3 coding sequence is TGTGCCAGCAGTGAATTTCGTACCCTGGTCAGGGGTCCCTACGAGCAGTACTTC. The encoded protein is CASSEFRTLVRGPYEQYF.

The rearrangement links TRBV12-3 or TRBV12-4 to TRBJ1-6, with 7 bases aligning to TRBD1. This CDR3 has 14 amino acids. The V and J ends lost 6 bases and 9 bases, in that order; junction bases with no gene match: 8. The CDR3 region is CASSLQGRRSPLHF. DNA for the CDR3: TGTGCCAGCAGCCTACAGGGGAGGCGTTCACCCCTCCACTTT.

The chain couples TRBV9 to TRBJ1-4; D is uncertain. Trimming stripped 3 bases from V and 7 bases from J, with 13 bases between. The CDR3 totals 14 residues. Germline V CDR1 and CDR2: SGDLS, YYNGEE. Written as DNA, the CDR3 is TGTGCCAGCAGCGCGGCCAGCCAAAGTGAAAAACTGTTTTTT. Its translation is CASSAASQSEKLFF.

The J gene is TRBJ2-1, the V gene TRBV18; 12 bases align to TRBD2. With V trimmed by 3 bases and J by 4 bases, 7 bases remained unmatched. This CDR3 is 17 amino acids long. Germline V lookup: CDR1 KGHSH, CDR2 LQKENI. The CDR3 DNA is TGTGCCAGCTCACCCCCCAGACTAGCGGGGGAGTACAATGAGCAGTTCTTC. It encodes CASSPPRLAGEYNEQFF.

This clonotype was seen at least ten times. The chain is built from TRBV19 and TRBJ2-2; 8 nucleotides align to TRBD1. The ends lost 3 bases at V and 0 bases at J; junction bases unmatched: 6. Germline V CDR1 and CDR2: LNHDA, SQIVND (reference sequence). The CDR3 consists of 17 residues. Here the CDR3 reads CASSIPRTGTNTGELFF. The CDR3 nucleotides are TGTGCCAGTAGTATTCCCCGGACAGGGACGAACACCGGGGAGCTGTTTTTT.

This clonotype came up a few times. The V call is TRBV12-3 or TRBV12-4, the J call TRBJ2-3, with a tentative D call TRBD2 (6 bases). The CDR3 consists of 14 residues. V dropped 7 bases and J dropped 1 base, with 12 bases sitting between them. The CDR3 reads CASTIGGGTDTQYF. In DNA, the CDR3 is TGTGCCAGCACCATAGGAGGGGGCACAGATACGCAGTATTTT.

This chain links TRBV14 with TRBJ2-7; 9 nucleotides align to TRBD1. Unmatched junction bases numbered 9, after V lost 3 bases and J lost 3 bases. CDR1 and CDR2 from the germline V gene are SGHDN and FVKESK. The length of the CDR3 is 16 residues. CDR3 sequence: CASSQDTGQGFYEQYF. The CDR3 region has the DNA TGTGCCAGCAGCCAGGACACAGGACAGGGGTTCTACGAGCAGTACTTC.

This clonotype has at least ten counts. This chain joins TRBV2 and TRBJ2-1, with D tentatively TRBD1 or TRBD2 (5 bases each). The V end was cut by 6 bases, the J end by 4 bases, with 10 bases between. The length of the CDR3 is 13 residues. Germline-derived CDR1 and CDR2 are SNHLY and FYNNEI. CDR3 residues: CASRGEPYNEQFF. CDR3 bases: TGTGCCAGCAGGGGGGAACCTTACAATGAGCAGTTCTTC.

Many counts were recorded for this clonotype. The chain uses TRBV14 and TRBJ1-6; the match to TRBD1 covers 9 bases. The length of the CDR3 is 15 residues. Looked up from germline, CDR1 is SGHDN and CDR2 is FVKESK. Trimming took 5 bases from V and 9 from J; bases not matched to a gene: 8. CDR3 protein: CASSDPGQGRSPLHF. The CDR3, as DNA: TGTGCCAGCAGCGACCCGGGACAGGGACGTTCACCCCTCCACTTT.

This clonotype was detected ten times or more. The CDR3 coding sequence is TGTGCCAGCAGTCGAGGAAACACCATATATTTT. This gives the protein CASSRGNTIYF. This chain links TRBV12-3 or TRBV12-4 with TRBJ1-3, with D hard to call. The germline V and J ends were trimmed by 5 bases and 4 bases, with 3 bases remaining between them. CDR3 length: 11 amino acids.

The chain uses TRBV20-1 and TRBJ2-2; TRBD2 agrees at 9 bases. The CDR3 consists of 15 residues. Germline CDR1 is DFQATT and CDR2 is SNEGSKA (reference sequence). Trimming cost V 5 bases and J 5 bases; bases outside gene matches: 9. The CDR3 sequence: CSAAGGGVGTGELFF. CDR3 DNA sequence: TGCAGTGCTGCGGGGGGGGGAGTAGGGACCGGGGAGCTGTTTTTT.

This clonotype was counted only a few times. The V and J genes are TRBV6-5 and TRBJ2-3; TRBD1 agrees at 9 bases. This CDR3 contains 15 residues. Germline loops: CDR1 MNHEY, CDR2 SVGAGI. The ends lost 2 bases at V and 6 bases at J; junction bases unmatched: 6. Here the CDR3 reads CASSYRTTGGDTQYF. The CDR3 bases are TGTGCCAGCAGTTACCGTACAACAGGGGGCGATACGCAGTATTTT.

This chain joins TRBV20-1 and TRBJ2-1; D is unclear. Per the germline V gene, CDR1 is DFQATT and CDR2 is SNEGSKA (reference sequence). The CDR3 has 14 residues. Trimming stripped 3 bases from V and 0 bases from J, with 9 bases between. For the CDR3, the DNA is TGCAGTGCTAGTACTCCGAGCTCCTACAATGAGCAGTTCTTC. Encoded protein: CSASTPSSYNEQFF.

This rearrangement joins TRBV5-1 to TRBJ2-1; D possibly matches TRBD1 or TRBD2 (5 bases each). The ends were cut back, 0 bases at V and 7 bases at J, with 14 bases in the middle. This CDR3 region has 15 residues. Per the germline V gene, CDR1 is SGHRS and CDR2 is YFSETQ. The CDR3: CASSLEVGKGNEQFF. In DNA, the CDR3 is TGCGCCAGCAGCTTGGAGGTCGGGAAGGGGAATGAGCAGTTCTTC.

The chain employs TRBV7-2 and TRBJ1-1; D gene unclear. The CDR3 is made up of 14 amino acids. Trimming cost V 5 bases and J 1 base, with 11 bases left between them. Germline values: CDR1 SGHTA, CDR2 FQGNSA. The CDR3 is CASSPDKTNTEAFF. The DNA of the CDR3 is TGTGCCAGCAGCCCCGACAAGACGAACACTGAAGCTTTCTTT.

This clonotype occurred a few times. The V gene is TRBV15, the J gene TRBJ2-1; D is unresolved. In germline, CDR1 is LNHNV, CDR2 YYDKDF (reference sequence). The length of the CDR3 is 13 residues. The ends were cut back, 0 bases at V and 8 bases at J, with 8 bases in the middle. The CDR3 DNA reads TGTGCCACCAGCAGAGATTTGGTCGATGAGCAGTTCTTC. This sequence encodes CATSRDLVDEQFF.

This clonotype was observed at least ten times. The chain joins TRBV12-3 or TRBV12-4 to TRBJ1-1, with D possibly matching TRBD1 (5 bases). V shed 5 bases and J shed 4 bases, with 17 bases lying between them. The CDR3 contains 15 residues. CDR3 bases: TGTGCCAGCAGTGGCCGGGCGGGGCCGGGCACTGAAGCTTTCTTT. As protein: CASSGRAGPGTEAFF.

Only a few counts were recorded for this clonotype. The chain recombines TRBV27 with TRBJ1-6; the D is unclear. The CDR3 runs to 14 residues. Trimming took 2 bases from V and 6 from J, leaving 8 bases between them. The V gene's germline CDR1 is MNHEY and CDR2 SMNVEV (reference sequence). CDR3: CASSLGFLNSPLHF. The DNA for the CDR3 is TGTGCCAGCAGTTTAGGGTTTCTTAATTCACCCCTCCACTTT.

This clonotype has more than one count but fewer than ten. V and J are TRBV28 and TRBJ2-1, with TRBD2 matching over 9 bases. This CDR3 is 14 amino acids long. Germline V gene lookup returns CDR1 MDHEN and CDR2 SYDVKM. Trimming removed 3 bases from V and 8 bases from J; junction bases left unmatched: 5. The CDR3 protein is CASSFPAGGHEQFF. CDR3 in DNA: TGTGCCAGCAGTTTCCCAGCGGGAGGCCATGAGCAGTTCTTC.

This clonotype showed up just a few times. V is TRBV12-3 or TRBV12-4 and J is TRBJ1-5, with D hard to call. V was shortened by 5 bases and J by 9 bases, with 17 bases between the two germline ends. CDR3 size: 14 residues. This CDR3 reads CASSPLDGMMPQHF. CDR3 nucleotide sequence: TGTGCCAGCAGTCCCTTGGACGGTATGATGCCCCAGCATTTT.

This clonotype turned up a few times. The chain uses TRBV27 and TRBJ2-7; 7 bases line up with TRBD2. Looked up from germline, CDR1 is MNHEY and CDR2 is SMNVEV (reference sequence). The CDR3 spans 15 residues. The trim removed 5 bases at V and 1 base at J, leaving 8 bases unmatched. The CDR3 DNA is TGTGCCAGCAGTCATGGGGACTACCGGTCCTACGAGCAGTACTTC. This gives the protein CASSHGDYRSYEQYF.

This CDR3 reads CASSVGPADTQYF. The CDR3, as DNA: TGTGCCAGCAGTGTAGGTCCCGCAGATACGCAGTATTTT. The rearrangement links TRBV6-4 to TRBJ2-3; unclear D gene. Deletions cut 4 bases from V and 4 bases from J, with 9 bases between. Germline CDR1 is MRHNA and CDR2 is SNTAGT. CDR3 length: 13 amino acids.

This clonotype was seen ten or more times. The rearrangement joins TRBV12-3 or TRBV12-4 to TRBJ1-1, with D possibly TRBD1 on 5 matching bases. V lost 6 bases, J lost 7 bases, and 21 bases lay in between. The CDR3 loop spans 15 amino acids. CDR3 sequence reads: CASRKDGGPAVEAFF. The CDR3 DNA reads TGTGCCAGCAGGAAGGACGGGGGACCGGCCGTTGAAGCTTTCTTT.

At least ten counts were recorded for this clonotype. The genes are TRBV10-3 and TRBJ1-4; D is uncertain. The CDR3 extends over 15 amino acids. The V end lost 0 bases, the J end lost 1 base, and 6 bases lay between the germline ends. Looked up from germline, CDR1 is ENHRY and CDR2 is SYGVKD. CDR3: CAISESWQTNEKLFF. CDR3 DNA: TGTGCCATCAGTGAGTCGTGGCAAACTAATGAAAAACTGTTTTTT.

This clonotype was counted between two and nine times. V gene TRBV25-1 combines with J gene TRBJ1-1; possible D gene TRBD1, 5 bases. The germline gives CDR1 MGHDK, CDR2 SYGVNS. Trimming took off 7 bases at V and 6 bases at J, with 12 bases between the two ends. This CDR3 contains 12 residues. The CDR3 loop is CASTQPGAEAFF. The CDR3 DNA is TGTGCCAGCACCCAACCGGGGGCTGAAGCTTTCTTT.

At least ten counts were recorded for this clonotype. The CDR3 region is CASSLGSRQGIGNQPQHF. The CDR3 DNA follows: TGTGCCAGCAGCTTAGGGAGTAGGCAGGGAATCGGCAATCAGCCCCAGCATTTT. The chain joins TRBV7-8 to TRBJ1-5; D possibly corresponds to TRBD1 (5 bases). This CDR3 region has 18 residues. With 1 base removed from V and 2 bases from J, the gap between germline ends came to 18 bases. CDR1 and CDR2 (germline): SGHVS, FQNEAQ.

This clonotype was detected ten times or more. The chain joins TRBV6-6 to TRBJ1-5; D is undetermined. CDR1 is MNHNY and CDR2 is SVGAGI in the germline V gene (reference sequence). The length of the CDR3 is 15 residues. The ends were cut back, 5 bases at V and 4 bases at J, with 15 bases in the middle. DNA of the CDR3: TGTGCCAGCAGTCTCCTTCGGCAGATGAATCAGCCCCAGCATTTT. Its translation: CASSLLRQMNQPQHF.

The CDR3 bases are TGTGCCAGCAGCCTTCCAGGCATGGAGGACGAGCAGTACTTC. The encoded protein is CASSLPGMEDEQYF. The chain carries TRBV7-9 and TRBJ2-7, with a tentative D call TRBD2 (5 bases). CDR1 and CDR2 from the germline V gene are SEHNR and FQNEAQ (reference sequence). V was trimmed by 5 bases and J by 5 bases, leaving 16 bases between them. The CDR3 has 14 amino acids.

This clonotype was seen ten or more times. The J gene is TRBJ1-1, the V gene TRBV7-9, with 8 bases matching TRBD1. V lost 5 bases, J lost 6 bases, and 14 bases stayed unmatched. This CDR3 comprises 16 residues. CDR1 SEHNR and CDR2 FQNEAQ come from the germline V gene (reference sequence). CDR3 in DNA: TGTGCCAGCAGCGATGGCCGACAGGGGAGCGGGCCTGAAGCTTTCTTT. As protein: CASSDGRQGSGPEAFF.

This sequence joins TRBV7-2 and TRBJ1-1; D is uncertain. The V gene's germline CDR1 is SGHTA and CDR2 FQGNSA. The V gene lost 1 base and the J gene lost 4 bases, with 13 bases spanning the gap. The CDR3 loop spans 15 amino acids. The CDR3 coding sequence is TGTGCCAGCAGCTTAGATCGGTCCGGCGGCACTGAAGCTTTCTTT. Protein: CASSLDRSGGTEAFF.